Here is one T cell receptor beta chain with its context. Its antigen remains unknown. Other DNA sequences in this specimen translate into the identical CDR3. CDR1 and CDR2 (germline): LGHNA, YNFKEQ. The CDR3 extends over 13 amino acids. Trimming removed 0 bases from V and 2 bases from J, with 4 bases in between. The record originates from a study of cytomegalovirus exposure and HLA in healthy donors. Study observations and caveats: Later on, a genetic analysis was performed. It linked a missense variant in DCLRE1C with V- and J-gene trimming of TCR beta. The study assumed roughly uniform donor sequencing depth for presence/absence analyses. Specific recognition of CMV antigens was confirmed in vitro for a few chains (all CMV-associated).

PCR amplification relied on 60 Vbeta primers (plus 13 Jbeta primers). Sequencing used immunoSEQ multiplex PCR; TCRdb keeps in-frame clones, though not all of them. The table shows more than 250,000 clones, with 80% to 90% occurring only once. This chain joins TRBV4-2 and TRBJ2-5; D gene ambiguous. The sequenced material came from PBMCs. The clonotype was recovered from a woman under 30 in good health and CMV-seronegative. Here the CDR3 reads CASSQDRQETQYF. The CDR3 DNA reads TGTGCCAGCAGCCAAGACAGACAAGAGACCCAGTACTTC.